This TCR beta chain derives from a study of blood T cell repertoires in COVID-19. Study background: Specimens from acute and convalescent COVID-19 originated in the United States, Italy and Spain. T cells, B-cell-depleted T cells, or PBMCs supplied cDNA or gDNA.

The CDR3 runs 15 residues. Losses at the gene ends were 2 bases for V and 3 bases for J; bases not matched to a gene: 4. In the authors' workflow: Reference gene primer amplification gave nucleated cell count estimates. This table comes from immunoSEQ multiplex PCR, and its TCRdb copy is limited to in-frame clones, with some not included. V and J calls and clone size come straight from that table; D and trimming were deduced from the DNA. The sample holds around 450,000 clones; more than 85% are singletons and the top ten take around 4.4%. The specimen was peripheral blood. This TCR came from a woman aged 25 to 39 with acute or convalescent COVID-19. V gene TRBV23-1 combines with J gene TRBJ2-5; 9 bases are shared with TRBD1. TRBV23-1 is annotated as an ORF whose role is uncertain. In nucleotides, the CDR3 is TGCGCCAGCAGTCAAGTTTGGGACAGGGAAGAGACCCAGTACTTC. Its protein is CASSQVWDREETQYF.